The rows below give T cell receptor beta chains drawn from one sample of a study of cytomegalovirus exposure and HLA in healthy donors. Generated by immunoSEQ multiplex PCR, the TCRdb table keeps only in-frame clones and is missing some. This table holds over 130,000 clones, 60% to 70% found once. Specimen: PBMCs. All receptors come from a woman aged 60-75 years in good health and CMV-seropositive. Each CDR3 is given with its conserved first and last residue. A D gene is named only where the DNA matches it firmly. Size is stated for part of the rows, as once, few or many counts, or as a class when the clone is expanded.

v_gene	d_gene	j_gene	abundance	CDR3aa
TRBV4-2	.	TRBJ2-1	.	CASSQVEADGYNEQFF
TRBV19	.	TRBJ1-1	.	CASSTQGVVKNTEAFF
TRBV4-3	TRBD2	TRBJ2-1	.	CASSQESGRPYNEQFF
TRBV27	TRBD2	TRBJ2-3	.	CASSHTAGEEETDTQYF
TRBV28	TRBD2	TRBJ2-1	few	CASSSGTSGSFHNEQFF
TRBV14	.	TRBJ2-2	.	CASSREDGPNTGELFF
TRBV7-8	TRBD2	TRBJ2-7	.	CASSLAPRGAYEQYF
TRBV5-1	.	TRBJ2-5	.	CASSPGDDQETQYF
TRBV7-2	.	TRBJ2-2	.	CASSTQGRGVTGELFF
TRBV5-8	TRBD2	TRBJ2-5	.	CASSLSAGAGEETQYF
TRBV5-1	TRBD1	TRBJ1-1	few	CASSSGQGGTEAFF
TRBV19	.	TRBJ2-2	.	CATTPGTNTGELFF
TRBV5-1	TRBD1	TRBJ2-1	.	CASSRDRGLREQFF
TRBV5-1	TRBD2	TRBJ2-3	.	CASSLAVVAGGGTDTQYF
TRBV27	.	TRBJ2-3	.	CATTGGDGFSTDTQYF
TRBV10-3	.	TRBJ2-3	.	CAISELTDTQYF
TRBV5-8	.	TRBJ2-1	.	CASSIIGFPYNEQFF
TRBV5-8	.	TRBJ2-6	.	CASSLGTAGANVLTF
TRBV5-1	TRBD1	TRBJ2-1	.	CASSLVAPSGGYEQFF
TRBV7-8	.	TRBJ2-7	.	CASSLERLSSYEQYF
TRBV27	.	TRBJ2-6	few	CASSLSYGANVLTF
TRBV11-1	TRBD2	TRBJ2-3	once	CASSLQREGIDTQYF
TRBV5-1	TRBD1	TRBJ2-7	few	CASSTGQGAYEQYF
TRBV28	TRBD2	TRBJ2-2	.	CASRSTSENTGELFF
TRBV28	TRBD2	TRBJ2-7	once	CATRTSGMVRYEQYF
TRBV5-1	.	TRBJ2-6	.	CASKAGSFSGANVLTF
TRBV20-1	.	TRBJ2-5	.	CSASVETQYF
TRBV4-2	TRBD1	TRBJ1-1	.	CASSPQGREAFF
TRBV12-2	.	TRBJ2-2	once	CASRHRTSGRAGELFF
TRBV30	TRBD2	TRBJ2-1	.	CAWSVRESGRSSYNEQFF
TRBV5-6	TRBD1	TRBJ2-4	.	CASSDRQGYNIQYF
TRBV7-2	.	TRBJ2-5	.	CASSAPDREETQYF
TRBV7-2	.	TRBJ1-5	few	CASSPGAGAQPQHF
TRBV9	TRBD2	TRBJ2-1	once	CASSVAGGPYNEQFF
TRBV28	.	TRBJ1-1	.	CASSRGTSEAFF
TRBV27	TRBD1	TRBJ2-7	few	CASSFQDRNNYEQYF
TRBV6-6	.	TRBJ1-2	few	CASSYRAGDGYTF
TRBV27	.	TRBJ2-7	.	CASSLSRTGNYEQYF
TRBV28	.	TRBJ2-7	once	CASSTSQGGYEQYF
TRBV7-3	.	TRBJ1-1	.	CASSLKVPGKMNTEAFF
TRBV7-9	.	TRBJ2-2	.	CASSPPGQITGELFF
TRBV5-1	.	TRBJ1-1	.	CASSSGGSAEAFF
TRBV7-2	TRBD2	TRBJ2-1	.	CASSTGTSAYNEQFF
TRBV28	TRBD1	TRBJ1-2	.	CASTLGATGGPYGYPF
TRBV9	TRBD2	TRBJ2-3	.	CASSVGGTSRTDTQYF
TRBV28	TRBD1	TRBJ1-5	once	CASSPNPGTDNQPQHF
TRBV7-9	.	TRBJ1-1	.	CASSLTDTGEAFF
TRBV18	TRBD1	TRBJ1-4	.	CASSQSGTGNEKLFF
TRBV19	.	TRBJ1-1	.	CASSLGPPRAEAFF
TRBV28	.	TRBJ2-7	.	CASRPRGYSYEQYF
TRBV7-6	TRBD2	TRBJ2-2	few	CASSLGSGLSGELFF
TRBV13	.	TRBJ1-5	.	CASSLGRDQPQHF
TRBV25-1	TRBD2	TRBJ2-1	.	CASRRTSGRAAEQFF
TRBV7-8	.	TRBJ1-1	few	CASSPTTGSTEAFF
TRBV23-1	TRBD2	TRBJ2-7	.	CGDRRLAGGEQYF